These 6 T cell receptor beta chains were sequenced from one sample in a study of shared clonotypes between healthy human individuals. Clones were read by immunoSEQ multiplex PCR, and TCRdb kept only the in-frame ones, dropping some. The profile covers about 500,000 clones, with approximately 77% appearing a single time and about 12% taken by the ten largest. Sequencing was done on a sample of PBMCs. The receptors come from a woman in her thirties or forties in good health. Some clones in this sample may be carry-over from other donors' samples.

This rearrangement joins TRBV2 to TRBJ2-5; tentative D call: TRBD1 (6 bases). Germline-derived CDR1 and CDR2 are SNHLY and FYNNEI. V gave up 6 bases and J gave up 0 bases, with 14 bases separating them. This CDR3 contains 15 residues. The CDR3: CASRGRGSNQETQYF. In nucleotides, the CDR3 is TGTGCCAGCAGGGGCAGGGGTTCCAACCAAGAGACCCAGTACTTC.

This clone appeared a few times. The rearrangement links TRBV10-1 to TRBJ2-2; possible D gene TRBD1, 7 bases. This CDR3 is 13 amino acids long. V was clipped by 8 bases and J by 6 bases, with 13 bases between them. CDR1 WNHNN and CDR2 SYGVQD come from the germline V gene (reference sequence). CDR3: CASRRGPAGELFF. The CDR3 coding sequence is TGCGCCAGCCGGAGGGGGCCGGCCGGGGAGCTGTTTTTT.

The chain joins TRBV28 to TRBJ2-3, with 13 bases fitting TRBD2. V gave up 3 bases and J gave up 0 bases; unmatched junction bases: 9. The CDR3 is 19 residues long. CDR1 and CDR2 (germline): MDHEN, SYDVKM. The CDR3 nucleotides read TGTGCCAGCAGTTTCCAAGGACTAGCGGGAGTTTTTAGCACAGATACGCAGTATTTT. Its translation: CASSFQGLAGVFSTDTQYF. Complete variable domain (other parts from reference TRBV28 and TRBJ2-3): DVKVTQSSRYLVKRTGEKVFLECVQDMDHENMFWYRQDPGLGLRLIYFSYDVKMKEKGDIPEGYSVSREKKERFSLILESASTNQTSMYLCASSFQGLAGVFSTDTQYFGPGTRLTVL.

V usage is TRBV2 and J usage is TRBJ2-5; D is unresolved. V lost 3 bases to trimming and J lost 7 bases, with 9 bases between them. Germline loops: CDR1 SNHLY, CDR2 FYNNEI. This CDR3 contains 12 residues. CDR3 bases: TGTGCCAGCAGTGAGGCGTTTGGGACCCAGTACTTC. Translation gives CASSEAFGTQYF.

The gene calls are TRBV18 and TRBJ1-5; D remains unclear. V was shortened by 3 bases and J by 5 bases, with 8 bases between the two germline ends. CDR1 is KGHSH, CDR2 LQKENI, per germline. This CDR3 has 13 amino acids. CDR3 coding DNA: TGTGCCAGCTCACCGAGTTTGGATCAGCCCCAGCATTTT. Residues: CASSPSLDQPQHF.

This chain uses TRBV7-2 with TRBJ2-7; TRBD2 matches at 8 bases. The V gene end was trimmed by 5 bases and the J gene end by 3 bases; junction bases not matched to a gene: 15. Germline values: CDR1 SGHTA, CDR2 FQGNSA. The CDR3 has 17 amino acids. Here the CDR3 reads CASSRVGLVAGGYEQYF. For the CDR3, the DNA is TGTGCCAGCAGCCGGGTGGGCTTGGTGGCGGGAGGCTACGAGCAGTACTTC.